The 2 T cell receptor beta chains reported below all come from one sample, sequenced in a study of blood T cell dynamics during melanoma immunotherapy. Sequenced by immunoSEQ multiplex PCR; TCRdb stores in-frame clones only, minus some. The sample yields 10,000 to 15,000 clones, about 90% seen once. This sample's time point: week 3, after first cycle of checkpoint inhibitor. The sample consisted of effector memory CD8+ T cells from blood, taken from a patient treated with checkpoint blockade. Receptor source: a human donor with melanoma.

The chain carries TRBV27 and TRBJ1-5; 8 bases agree with TRBD1. CDR3 length: 16 amino acids. Germline loops: CDR1 MNHEY, CDR2 SMNVEV (reference sequence). V dropped 5 bases and J dropped 2; count of bases not matched to a gene: 8. CDR3 in amino acids: CASSPRGPVGNQPQHF. CDR3 nucleotides: TGTGCCAGCAGTCCCAGGGGGCCCGTTGGCAATCAGCCCCAGCATTTT.

This clone was observed a single time. This chain links TRBV11-2 with TRBJ2-5, with D perhaps TRBD1 or TRBD2 (6 bases each). The germline V and J ends were trimmed by 4 bases and 5 bases, with 17 bases remaining between them. The CDR3 spans 15 residues. CDR1 and CDR2 (germline): SGHAT, FQNNGV. DNA of the CDR3: TGTGCCAGCAGCTCCCAAACGAAGGGGGGCGAGACCCAGTACTTC. As protein: CASSSQTKGGETQYF.